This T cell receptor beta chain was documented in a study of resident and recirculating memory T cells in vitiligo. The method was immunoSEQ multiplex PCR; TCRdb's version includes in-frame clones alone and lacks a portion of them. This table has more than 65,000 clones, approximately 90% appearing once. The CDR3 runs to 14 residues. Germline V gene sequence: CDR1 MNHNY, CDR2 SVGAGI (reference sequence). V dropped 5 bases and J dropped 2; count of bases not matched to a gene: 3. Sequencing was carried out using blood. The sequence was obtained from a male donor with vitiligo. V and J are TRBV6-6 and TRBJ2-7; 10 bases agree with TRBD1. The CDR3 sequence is CASSRTGGPYEQYF. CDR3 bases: TGTGCCAGCAGTCGGACAGGGGGACCCTACGAGCAGTACTTC.